These 16 T cell receptor beta chains originate from one sample sequenced in a study of somatic mutations in cytotoxic T cells in rheumatoid arthritis. Measured with immunoSEQ multiplex PCR; TCRdb has only the in-frame clones, and not every one. The sample records around 15,000 clones, about 68% being singletons. Sequenced material: CD8+ T cells sorted from blood. These TCRs come from an adult with rheumatoid arthritis.

The chain carries TRBV2 and TRBJ1-2; 11 nucleotides line up with TRBD1. Germline V lookup: CDR1 SNHLY, CDR2 FYNNEI. The CDR3 has 14 residues. V was clipped by 7 bases and J by 6 bases; unmatched bases: 7. The CDR3 loop reads CASTDRTGGDGYTF. CDR3 DNA: TGTGCCAGCACCGATAGGACAGGGGGCGATGGCTACACCTTC. Complete variable domain (other parts from reference TRBV2 and TRBJ1-2): EPEVTQTPSHQVTQMGQEVILRCVPISNHLYFYWYRQILGQKVEFLVSFYNNEISEKSEIFDDQFSVERPDGSNFTLKIRSTKLEDSAMYFCASTDRTGGDGYTFGSGTRLTVV.

The chain is built from TRBV7-2 and TRBJ2-1; D possibly uses TRBD1 or TRBD2 (5 bases each). CDR3 length: 11 residues. In germline, CDR1 is SGHTA, CDR2 FQGNSA. V gave up 1 base and J gave up 10 bases, with 5 bases separating them. The CDR3 sequence is CASSLGGEQFF. For the CDR3, the DNA is TGTGCCAGCAGCTTAGGGGGGGAGCAGTTCTTC.

The chain links TRBV7-6 to TRBJ2-7; possible D gene TRBD2, 5 bases. CDR3 size: 14 residues. CDR1 is SGHVS and CDR2 is FNYEAQ in the germline V gene. V dropped 1 base and J dropped 3 bases, with 10 bases sitting between them. The CDR3 DNA reads as TGTGCCAGCAGCTTAGGGGCTGGAGGCTACGAGCAGTACTTC. Translation gives CASSLGAGGYEQYF.

This clone appeared a single time. The V gene is TRBV9, the J gene TRBJ2-3; TRBD1 aligns across 11 bases. Trimming removed 2 bases from V and 10 bases from J; junction bases left unmatched: 0. Germline assignment: CDR1 SGDLS and CDR2 YYNGEE. The CDR3 totals 12 residues. Here the CDR3 DNA reads TGTGCCAGCAGCGTGGACAGGGGGCCGCAGTATTTT. Amino acids: CASSVDRGPQYF.

Here the CDR3 reads CASSHKASSYEQYF. The CDR3 DNA reads as TGTGCCAGCAGTCATAAGGCCAGCTCCTACGAGCAGTACTTC. The chain links TRBV28 to TRBJ2-7; D is unresolved. V was clipped by 5 bases and J by 0 bases, with 11 bases between them. The CDR3 runs to 14 residues. Germline CDR1 reads MDHEN; CDR2 reads SYDVKM. The full variable domain, its missing parts supplied by reference TRBV28 and TRBJ2-7, is DVKVTQSSRYLVKRTGEKVFLECVQDMDHENMFWYRQDPGLGLRLIYFSYDVKMKEKGDIPEGYSVSREKKERFSLILESASTNQTSMYLCASSHKASSYEQYFGPGTRLTVT.

This clone is a singleton in its sample. J is TRBJ2-7 and V is TRBV4-1, with a weak D call TRBD2 (5 bases). CDR1 MGHRA and CDR2 YSYEKL come from the germline V gene. The CDR3 spans 13 residues. V was shortened by 6 bases and J by 2 bases, with 11 bases between the two germline ends. CDR3 loop: CASSWRATYEQYF. CDR3 coding DNA: TGCGCCAGCAGTTGGCGGGCTACCTACGAGCAGTACTTC.

This clone was seen a handful of times. This rearrangement joins TRBV2 to TRBJ1-6; a possible D gene is TRBD1 (5 bases). This CDR3 contains 14 residues. CDR1 is SNHLY and CDR2 is FYNNEI in the germline V gene. V shed 5 bases and J shed 7 bases, with 12 bases lying between them. The CDR3 bases are TGTGCCAGCAGTCTCCAGGGAAACAATTCACCCCTCCACTTT. It specifies CASSLQGNNSPLHF.

This rearrangement joins TRBV28 to TRBJ2-7; possibly TRBD2 for D (6 bases). This CDR3 spans 14 amino acids. Germline CDR1 and CDR2: MDHEN and SYDVKM. V was clipped by 3 bases and J by 0 bases, with 9 bases between them. CDR3 loop: CASSFRDSSYEQYF. CDR3 sequence (DNA): TGTGCCAGCAGTTTCCGGGACTCCTCCTACGAGCAGTACTTC.

The chain couples TRBV9 to TRBJ1-1; no clear D. Per the germline V gene, CDR1 is SGDLS and CDR2 is YYNGEE. The ends were cut back, 1 base at V and 5 bases at J, with 12 bases in the middle. The CDR3 is 14 amino acids. CDR3 coding DNA: TGTGCCAGCAGCGTAACAGCCTTGAGGACTGAAGCTTTCTTT. This encodes CASSVTALRTEAFF. The full variable domain, with the rest looked up from reference TRBV9 and TRBJ1-1, is DSGVTQTPKHLITATGQRVTLRCSPRSGDLSVYWYQQSLDQGLQFLIQYYNGEERAKGNILERFSAQQFPDLHSELNLSSLELGDSALYFCASSVTALRTEAFFGQGTRLTVV.

The chain uses TRBV28 and TRBJ2-1; 8 bases agree with TRBD1. CDR1 is MDHEN and CDR2 is SYDVKM in the germline V gene. V shed 4 bases and J 4 bases; nucleotides not matched to a gene: 6. The CDR3 runs to 15 residues. The CDR3 sequence: CASSYGQGLYNEQFF. CDR3 in DNA: TGTGCCAGCAGTTACGGACAGGGTCTATACAATGAGCAGTTCTTC.

The gene calls are TRBV5-4 and TRBJ2-1; tentative D call: TRBD1 (6 bases). Trimming cost V 2 bases and J 4 bases, with 13 bases left between them. This CDR3 spans 15 amino acids. Germline V CDR1 and CDR2: SGHNT, YYREEE (reference sequence). CDR3 bases: TGTGCCAGCAGCTTCACAGGGAGTGGGTACAATGAGCAGTTCTTC. Translation gives CASSFTGSGYNEQFF.

The chain recombines TRBV19 with TRBJ1-1; D is undetermined. V was shortened by 5 bases and J by 0 bases, with 7 bases between the two germline ends. This CDR3 has 13 amino acids. Per the germline V gene, CDR1 is LNHDA and CDR2 is SQIVND (reference sequence). Here the CDR3 DNA reads TGTGCCAGTAGTGAAACATTGAACACTGAAGCTTTCTTT. This translates into CASSETLNTEAFF.

The chain couples TRBV28 to TRBJ2-3; D possibly corresponds to TRBD2 (5 bases). V shed 2 bases and J shed 14 bases, with 14 bases lying between them. CDR1 MDHEN and CDR2 SYDVKM come from the germline V gene. CDR3 length: 12 amino acids. The CDR3 nucleotides are TGTGCCAGCAGTTTAGCACTAGTGGACGTGTATTTT. Protein sequence: CASSLALVDVYF.

The chain is built from TRBV27 and TRBJ2-5, with 7 nucleotides matching TRBD1. Trimming cost V 6 bases and J 3 bases; bases outside gene matches: 10. The CDR3 has 15 amino acids. CDR1 and CDR2 from the germline V gene are MNHEY and SMNVEV (reference sequence). DNA for the CDR3: TGTGCCAGCAGCCGACCAGGGACAGTGAAAGAGACCCAGTACTTC. Translated, it gives CASSRPGTVKETQYF.

Only a few counts were recorded for this clone. The V call is TRBV7-9, the J call TRBJ2-1; D is undetermined. The CDR3 loop spans 14 amino acids. Germline V gene sequence: CDR1 SEHNR, CDR2 FQNEAQ (reference sequence). Trimming left V 5 bases short and J 4 bases short, with 12 bases between. The CDR3 coding sequence is TGTGCCAGCAGCCAAGTAGAGACTTACAATGAGCAGTTCTTC. It codes for CASSQVETYNEQFF.

V usage is TRBV28 and J usage is TRBJ2-7; TRBD1 or TRBD2 may be the D gene (5 bases each). The V end lost 5 bases, the J end lost 5 bases, and 19 bases lay between the germline ends. The CDR3 is made up of 15 amino acids. From germline, CDR1 is MDHEN and CDR2 SYDVKM. The CDR3 DNA is TGTGCCAGCAGTCTCTACCGGGACGGGTCACACGAGCAGTACTTC. Translated: CASSLYRDGSHEQYF.